This TCR beta chain derives from a study of beta chain features in type 1 diabetes. In the study overall: Healthy donors resembled patients in age, gender and cell yields. Study-wide results and limits: Among patients, naive, central memory and Treg TCRB repertoires appeared more similar than among healthy donors.

Notes on this clone: The antigen remains unidentified.

Germline loops: CDR1 MNHNS, CDR2 SASEGT. The ends were cut back, 2 bases at V and 4 bases at J, with 9 bases in the middle. The CDR3 has 14 amino acids. As every portion of the isolated RNA was reverse transcribed, the sequencing read expressed TCRB transcripts. Sequencing used immunoSEQ multiplex PCR; TCRdb keeps in-frame clones, though not all of them. The repertoire consists of 250,000 to 350,000 clones, with approximately 15% occurring once and the leading ten covering over 5.5%. The chain employs TRBV6-1 and TRBJ2-4; D is undetermined. The receptor was derived from a man aged 25 to 40 in good health. Material: central memory CD4+ T cells from blood. The CDR3 sequence: CASSEWQSKNIQYF. CDR3 in DNA: TGTGCCAGCAGTGAATGGCAGAGTAAAAACATTCAGTACTTC.